The 8 T cell receptor beta chains below were found in one sample sequenced in a study of T-cell reconstitution after alpha-beta-depleted transplantation in children. Unique molecular identifiers were used to barcode this TCRbeta library. TCRdb redid the calling of the PCR reads with MiXCR, one entry per CDR3 protein. The repertoire holds 140,000 to 150,000 distinct CDR3 sequences, with 8% to 10% as singletons. Sample: PBMCs, mostly from graft donor cells, taken 180 days after TCRalphabeta/CD19-depleted stem cell transplant. Receptors were obtained from a female patient under 10 years old who had a stem cell transplant for congenital amegakaryocytic thrombocytopenia, so the T cells may come from the graft donor.

Of note for this clonotype: Since a much larger clone is just one base distant, this may be a read error. The V call is TRBV12-3 or TRBV12-4, the J call TRBJ1-4; D unclear. V lost 6 bases and J lost 12, with 20 bases in between. The CDR3 extends over 14 amino acids. In DNA, the CDR3 is TGTGCCAGCAGCCCCGTTATTTTGGAGGTGCAACTGTTTTTT. Its translation: CASSPVILEVQLFF.

By share, this clonotype ranks as medium-sized (0.01 to 0.1%). The chain joins TRBV5-1 to TRBJ2-1; possible D gene TRBD1, 7 bases. The CDR3 consists of 14 residues. Per germline, CDR1 SGHRS and CDR2 YFSETQ. V lost 2 bases and J lost 4, with 10 bases in between. The CDR3 DNA reads TGCGCCAGCAGCTTCCCAGGGGGGTACAATGAGCAGTTCTTC. Its protein is CASSFPGGYNEQFF. The whole variable domain, remainder taken from reference TRBV5-1 and TRBJ2-1, is KAGVTQTPRYLIKTRGQQVTLSCSPISGHRSVSWYQQTPGQGLQFLFEYFSETQRNKGNFPGRFSGRQFSNSRSEMNVSTLELGDSALYLCASSFPGGYNEQFFGPGTRLTVL.

This clonotype has a count of ten or more. The chain uses TRBV12-3 or TRBV12-4 and TRBJ2-2, with D possibly matching TRBD1 (6 bases). V was pared by 8 bases and J by 2 bases, with 9 bases between. The CDR3 runs 13 residues. The chain's CDR3 is CASQGSNTGELFF. The CDR3 region has the DNA TGTGCCAGCCAGGGGTCCAACACCGGGGAGCTGTTTTTT.

Ten or more counts support this clonotype. V usage is TRBV18 and J usage is TRBJ1-2; weak D call: TRBD1 (5 bases). Trimming removed 0 bases at V and 8 bases at J, with 13 bases between. The germline gives CDR1 KGHSH, CDR2 LQKENI. The CDR3 is 14 residues long. The CDR3, as DNA: TGTGCCAGCTCACCACCGGCAGGGCAGGCCGGCTACACCTTC. It codes for CASSPPAGQAGYTF.

The chain couples TRBV24-1 to TRBJ1-1; D gene ambiguous. Germline V gene lookup returns CDR1 KGHDR and CDR2 SFDVKD. The V gene lost 3 bases and the J gene lost 6 bases, with 10 bases spanning the gap. CDR3 length equals 13 residues. CDR3 region: CATSDTLGAEAFF. For the CDR3, the DNA is TGTGCCACCAGTGATACGCTCGGCGCTGAAGCTTTCTTT.

The sample holds a few counts of this clonotype. V usage is TRBV6-5 and J usage is TRBJ2-5; maybe TRBD2 (5 bases). Germline lookup yields CDR1 MNHEY and CDR2 SVGAGI. V was clipped by 0 bases and J by 2 bases, with 16 bases between them. The CDR3 has 17 amino acids. The CDR3: CASSYSRQTGLQETQYF. CDR3 nucleotides: TGTGCCAGCAGTTACTCGAGGCAGACCGGACTTCAAGAGACCCAGTACTTC.

The V call is TRBV10-2, the J call TRBJ2-3, with a tentative D call TRBD2 (7 bases). This CDR3 comprises 14 residues. Germline lookup yields CDR1 WSHSY and CDR2 SAAADI. Trimming removed 7 bases from V and 5 bases from J, with 16 bases in between. CDR3 sequence reads: CASKKGGGLDTQYF. The CDR3 region has the DNA TGCGCCAGCAAGAAGGGAGGGGGTTTAGATACGCAGTATTTT.

Many counts were recorded for this clonotype. CDR3 coding DNA: TGTGCCATCAGTGAGGGAGGGGACACAGCCAAAAACATTCAGTACTTC. Protein product: CAISEGGDTAKNIQYF. This rearrangement joins TRBV10-3 to TRBJ2-4; D assignment may be TRBD1 or TRBD2 (6 bases each). CDR3 length: 16 residues. Trimming removed 2 bases from V and 0 bases from J, with 11 bases in between. CDR1 ENHRY and CDR2 SYGVKD come from the germline V gene.